This TCR beta chain was recorded in a study of control samples from healthy donors and cancer patients. V lost 8 bases and J lost 1, with 12 bases in between. Germline CDR1 is MNHEY and CDR2 is SMNVEV (reference sequence). The CDR3 covers 14 residues. Repertoires were generated with immunoSEQ multiplex PCR, while TCRdb's copy carries only in-frame clones and drops some. Of about 120,000 clones listed, around 87% are singletons. The receptor comes from a woman aged 45-59 years with colorectal cancer. The sample comprised PBMCs. The chain uses TRBV27 and TRBJ1-5; the D gene is possibly TRBD1 (5 bases). The CDR3 here is CASRLGTSNQPQHF. As DNA, the CDR3 is TGTGCCAGCCGATTGGGGACGAGCAATCAGCCCCAGCATTTT.